This TCR beta chain is from a study of blood T cell repertoires in COVID-19. Across the whole study: The United States, Italy and Spain provided the acute and convalescent COVID-19 samples. Sample material is recorded as cDNA or gDNA derived from T cells, B-cell-depleted T cells, or PBMCs.

As handled by the study authors: Nucleated cell counts were estimated from reference gene primer amplification. The repertoire was sequenced with immunoSEQ multiplex PCR; TCRdb's copy has only in-frame clones and lacks some. V, J and clone size reflect that table, while D and trimming were determined from the DNA. The sample has around 110,000 clones; just over 90% are singletons. Germline CDR1 SNHLY, CDR2 FYNNEI. This CDR3 is 13 amino acids long. The V and J ends lost 2 bases and 3 bases respectively, with 7 bases between them. This chain joins TRBV2 and TRBJ1-1; possibly TRBD1 for D (5 bases). This clonotype originated in a human donor with active COVID-19. The donor label of this sample is uncertain. Material for sequencing was peripheral blood. The CDR3 region has the DNA TGTGCCAGCAGTGAAACAGGAGACACTGAAGCTTTCTTT. Translation gives CASSETGDTEAFF.